The following is a TCR beta chain sequence with its context. The sample is drawn from a study of control samples from healthy donors and cancer patients. The junction had 1 base not matched to a gene; V was cut back by 5 bases and J by 4 bases. From germline, CDR1 is MNHEY and CDR2 SMNVEV (reference sequence). This CDR3 is 13 amino acids long. Sequencing was performed with immunoSEQ multiplex PCR; in TCRdb, only in-frame clones are kept and a portion is missing. The sample records roughly 150,000 clones, about 93% being singletons. The source material was blood. V is TRBV27 and J is TRBJ2-2; TRBD2 matches at 7 bases. This TCR was recovered from a man aged 45-60 years in good health. CDR3 sequence: CASSRLATGELFF. CDR3 nucleotides: TGTGCCAGCAGTCGACTAGCCACCGGGGAGCTGTTTTTT.